This T cell receptor (beta chain) was captured by sequencing in a study of T-cell memory formation after mild COVID-19. Study-level information: Most TCR clusters belonged to a single donor.

TCRdb reprocessed the 5' RACE reads via MiXCR and lists one record per CDR3 protein. In the table there are about 350,000 distinct CDR3 sequences, 20% to 25% of which are singletons. In regard to this clonotype: What it binds is not known.

The V and J ends lost 3 bases and 7 bases respectively, with 10 bases between them. The CDR3 has 11 residues. Germline CDR1 reads SQVTM; CDR2 reads ANQGSEA. Overall study findings and caveats: The finding that pre-infection memory included some responding clones suggested that cross-reactive memory joined.

J is TRBJ2-7 and V is TRBV29-1, with unresolved D. Material: PBMCs or a T cell subset sorted from them (not recorded which). The receptor was derived from a man aged 18 to 29 who had mild COVID-19 (a few samples of this study predate the infection). Cell type and time point are not known. CDR3 bases: TGCAGCGTTGATACTTTGAGGGAGCAGTACTTC. Translated: CSVDTLREQYF.